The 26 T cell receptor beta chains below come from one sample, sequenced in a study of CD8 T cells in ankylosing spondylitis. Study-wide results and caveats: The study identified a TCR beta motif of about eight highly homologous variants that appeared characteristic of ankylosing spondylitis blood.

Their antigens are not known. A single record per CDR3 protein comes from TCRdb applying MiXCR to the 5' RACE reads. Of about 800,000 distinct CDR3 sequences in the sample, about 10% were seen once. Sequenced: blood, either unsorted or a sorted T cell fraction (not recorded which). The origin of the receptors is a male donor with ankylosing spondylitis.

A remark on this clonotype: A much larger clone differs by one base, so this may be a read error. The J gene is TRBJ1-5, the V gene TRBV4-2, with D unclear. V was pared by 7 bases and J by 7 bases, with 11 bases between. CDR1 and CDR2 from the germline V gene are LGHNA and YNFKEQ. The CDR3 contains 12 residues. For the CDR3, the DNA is TGTGCCAGCATCAAGTGGGGACAGCCCCAGCATTTT. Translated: CASIKWGQPQHF.

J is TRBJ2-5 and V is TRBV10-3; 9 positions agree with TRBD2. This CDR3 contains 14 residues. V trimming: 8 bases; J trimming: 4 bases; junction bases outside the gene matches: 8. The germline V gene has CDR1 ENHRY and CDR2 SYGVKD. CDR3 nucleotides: TGTGCCATCTGTAGCGGGAGAGAGGGAGAGACCCAGTACTTC. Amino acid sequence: CAICSGREGETQYF.

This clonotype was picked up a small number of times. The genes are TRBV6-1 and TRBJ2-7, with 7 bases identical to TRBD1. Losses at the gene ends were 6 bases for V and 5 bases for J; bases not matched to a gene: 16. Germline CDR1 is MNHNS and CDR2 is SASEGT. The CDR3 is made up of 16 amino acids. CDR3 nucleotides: TGTGCCAGCAGCCACCGGGACAGTAAGTACGGCAACGAGCAGTACTTC. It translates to CASSHRDSKYGNEQYF.

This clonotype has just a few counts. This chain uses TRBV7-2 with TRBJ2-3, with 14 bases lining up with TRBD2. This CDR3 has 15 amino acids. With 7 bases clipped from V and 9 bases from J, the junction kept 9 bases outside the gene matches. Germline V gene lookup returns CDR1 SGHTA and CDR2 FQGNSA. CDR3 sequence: CASKRGLAGEGTQYF. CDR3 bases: TGTGCCAGCAAGAGGGGACTAGCGGGAGAGGGGACGCAGTATTTT. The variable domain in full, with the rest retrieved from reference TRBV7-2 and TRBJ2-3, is GAGVSQSPSNKVTEKGKDVELRCDPISGHTALYWYRQSLGQGLEFLIYFQGNSAPDKSGLPSDRFSAERTGGSVSTLTIQRTQQEDSAVYLCASKRGLAGEGTQYFGPGTRLTVL.

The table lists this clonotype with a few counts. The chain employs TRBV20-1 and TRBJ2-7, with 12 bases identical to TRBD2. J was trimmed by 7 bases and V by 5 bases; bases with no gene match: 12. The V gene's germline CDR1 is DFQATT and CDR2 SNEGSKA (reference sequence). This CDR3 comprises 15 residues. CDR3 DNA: TGCAGTGCTCCACTGACTAGCGGGAGATCGGAAGAGCAGTACTTC. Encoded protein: CSAPLTSGRSEEQYF.

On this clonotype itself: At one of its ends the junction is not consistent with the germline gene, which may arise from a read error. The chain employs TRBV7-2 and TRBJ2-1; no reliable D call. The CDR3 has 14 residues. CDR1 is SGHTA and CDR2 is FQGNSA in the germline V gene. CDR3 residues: CASSFLPGYNQQFF. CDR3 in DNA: TGTGCCAGCAGCTTTCTCCCTGGGTACAATCAGCAGTTCTTC.

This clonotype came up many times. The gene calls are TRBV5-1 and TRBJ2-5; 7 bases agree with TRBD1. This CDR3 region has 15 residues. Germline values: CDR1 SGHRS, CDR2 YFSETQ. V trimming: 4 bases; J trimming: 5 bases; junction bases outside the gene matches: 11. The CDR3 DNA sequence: TGCGCCAGCAGCGTAATTACAGGGGCTGAGGAGACCCAGTACTTC. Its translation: CASSVITGAEETQYF.

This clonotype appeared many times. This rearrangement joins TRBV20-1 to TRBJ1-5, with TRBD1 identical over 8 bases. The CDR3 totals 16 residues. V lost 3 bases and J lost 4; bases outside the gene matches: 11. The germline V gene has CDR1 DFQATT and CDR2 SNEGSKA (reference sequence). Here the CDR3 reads CSASPGQALVNQPQHF. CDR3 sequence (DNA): TGCAGTGCTAGCCCGGGACAGGCTTTGGTTAATCAGCCCCAGCATTTT.

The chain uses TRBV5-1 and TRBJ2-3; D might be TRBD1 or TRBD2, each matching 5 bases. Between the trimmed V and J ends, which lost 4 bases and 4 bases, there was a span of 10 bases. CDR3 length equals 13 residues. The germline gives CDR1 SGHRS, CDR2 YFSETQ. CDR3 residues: CASSGGWADTQYF. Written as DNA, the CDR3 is TGCGCCAGCAGCGGGGGATGGGCAGATACGCAGTATTTT. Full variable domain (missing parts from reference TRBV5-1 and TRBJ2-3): KAGVTQTPRYLIKTRGQQVTLSCSPISGHRSVSWYQQTPGQGLQFLFEYFSETQRNKGNFPGRFSGRQFSNSRSEMNVSTLELGDSALYLCASSGGWADTQYFGPGTRLTVL.

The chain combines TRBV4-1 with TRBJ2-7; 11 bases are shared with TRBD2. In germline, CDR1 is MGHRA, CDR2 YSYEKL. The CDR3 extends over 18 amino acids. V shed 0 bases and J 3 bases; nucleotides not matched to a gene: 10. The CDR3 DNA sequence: TGCGCCAGCAGCCAAGAACTAGCGGGAGATTTCTGGGGCTACGAGCAGTACTTC. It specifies CASSQELAGDFWGYEQYF.

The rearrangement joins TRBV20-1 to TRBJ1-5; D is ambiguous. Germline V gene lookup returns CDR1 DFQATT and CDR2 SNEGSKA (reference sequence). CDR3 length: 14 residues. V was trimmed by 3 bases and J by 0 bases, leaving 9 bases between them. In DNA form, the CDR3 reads TGCAGTGCTAGTAAAGTATATAGCAATCAGCCCCAGCATTTT. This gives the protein CSASKVYSNQPQHF.

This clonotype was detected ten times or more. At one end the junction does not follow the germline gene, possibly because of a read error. This chain's CDR3 is CASSSDGLNTEAFF. The CDR3 DNA reads TGTGCCAGCAGTTCAGACGGGTTGAACACTGAAGCTTTCTTT. This chain joins TRBV5-1 and TRBJ1-1; D gene uncertain. Germline V gives CDR1 SGHRS, CDR2 YFSETQ. This CDR3 has 14 residues. Full variable domain (remainder filled in from reference TRBV5-1 and TRBJ1-1): KAGVTQTPRYLIKTRGQQVTLSCSPISGHRSVSWYQQTPGQGLQFLFEYFSETQRNKGNFPGRFSGRQFSNSRSEMNVSTLELGDSALYLCASSSDGLNTEAFFGQGTRLTVV.

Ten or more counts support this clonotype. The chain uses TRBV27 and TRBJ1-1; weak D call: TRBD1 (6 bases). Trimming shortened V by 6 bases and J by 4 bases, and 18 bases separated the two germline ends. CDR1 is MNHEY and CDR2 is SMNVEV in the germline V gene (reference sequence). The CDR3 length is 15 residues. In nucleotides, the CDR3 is TGTGCCAGCAGCCAATGGATGGGGGGCCGCACTGAAGCTTTCTTT. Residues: CASSQWMGGRTEAFF.

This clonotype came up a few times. The chain's CDR3 is CASSSRASLNTEAFF. DNA of the CDR3: TGTGCCAGCAGCTCACGTGCGTCCCTGAACACTGAAGCTTTCTTT. J is TRBJ1-1 and V is TRBV7-2; D unresolved. The V end was cut by 4 bases, the J end by 0 bases, with 12 bases between. The CDR3 extends over 15 amino acids. The V gene's germline CDR1 is SGHTA and CDR2 FQGNSA.

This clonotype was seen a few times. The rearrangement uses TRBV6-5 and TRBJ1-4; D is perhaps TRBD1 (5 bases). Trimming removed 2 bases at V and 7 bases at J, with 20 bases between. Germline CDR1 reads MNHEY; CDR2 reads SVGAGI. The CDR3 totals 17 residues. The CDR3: CASSYGPDGGRFEKLFF. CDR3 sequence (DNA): TGTGCCAGCAGTTACGGGCCAGATGGGGGAAGGTTTGAAAAACTGTTTTTT.

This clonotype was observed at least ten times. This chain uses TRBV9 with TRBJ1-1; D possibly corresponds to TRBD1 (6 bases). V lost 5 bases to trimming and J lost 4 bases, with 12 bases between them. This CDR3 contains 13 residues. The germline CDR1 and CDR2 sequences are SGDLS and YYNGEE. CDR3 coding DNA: TGTGCCAGCAGTGGGGGCAGGGGCACTGAAGCTTTCTTT. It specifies CASSGGRGTEAFF.

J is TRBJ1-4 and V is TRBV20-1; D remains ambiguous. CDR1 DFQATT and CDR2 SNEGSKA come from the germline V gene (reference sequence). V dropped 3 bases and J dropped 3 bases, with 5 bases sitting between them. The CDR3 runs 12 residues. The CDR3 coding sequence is TGCAGTGCTAGCCTATCTAATGAAAAACTGTTTTTT. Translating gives CSASLSNEKLFF.

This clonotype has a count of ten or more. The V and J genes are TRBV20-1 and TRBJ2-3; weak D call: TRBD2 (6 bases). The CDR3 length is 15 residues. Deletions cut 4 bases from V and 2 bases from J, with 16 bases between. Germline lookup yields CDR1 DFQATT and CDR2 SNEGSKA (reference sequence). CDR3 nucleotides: TGCAGTGCTAAGACCGGGAGTCTGAACACAGATACGCAGTATTTT. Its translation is CSAKTGSLNTDTQYF.

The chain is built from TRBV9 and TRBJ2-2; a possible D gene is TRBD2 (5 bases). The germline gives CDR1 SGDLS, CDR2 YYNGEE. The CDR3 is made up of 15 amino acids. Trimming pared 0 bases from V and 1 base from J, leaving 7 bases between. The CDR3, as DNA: TGTGCCAGCAGCGTAGCCGGGGTGAACACCGGGGAGCTGTTTTTT. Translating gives CASSVAGVNTGELFF.

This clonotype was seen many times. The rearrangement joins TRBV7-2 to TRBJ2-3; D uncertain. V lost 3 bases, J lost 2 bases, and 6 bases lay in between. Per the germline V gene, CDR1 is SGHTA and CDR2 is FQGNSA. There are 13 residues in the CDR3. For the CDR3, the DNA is TGTGCCAGCAGCTTGTGGCCCACAGATACGCAGTATTTT. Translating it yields CASSLWPTDTQYF.

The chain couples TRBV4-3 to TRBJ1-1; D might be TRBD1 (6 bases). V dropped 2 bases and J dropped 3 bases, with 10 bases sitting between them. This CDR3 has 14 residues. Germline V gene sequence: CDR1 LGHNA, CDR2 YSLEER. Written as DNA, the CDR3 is TGCGCCAGCAGCCAATCTTACAGGGACACTGAAGCTTTCTTT. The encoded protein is CASSQSYRDTEAFF.

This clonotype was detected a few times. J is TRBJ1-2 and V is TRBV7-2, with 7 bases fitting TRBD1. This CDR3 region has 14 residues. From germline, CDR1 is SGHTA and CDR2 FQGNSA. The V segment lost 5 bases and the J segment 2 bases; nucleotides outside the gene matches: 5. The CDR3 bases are TGTGCCAGCAGCATCGGACAGGCCAACTATGGCTACACCTTC. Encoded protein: CASSIGQANYGYTF.

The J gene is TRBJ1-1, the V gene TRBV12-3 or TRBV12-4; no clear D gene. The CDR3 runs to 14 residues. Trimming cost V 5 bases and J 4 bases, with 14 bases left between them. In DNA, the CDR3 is TGTGCCAGCAGTCCACAGACTCGGGGCACTGAAGCTTTCTTT. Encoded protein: CASSPQTRGTEAFF.

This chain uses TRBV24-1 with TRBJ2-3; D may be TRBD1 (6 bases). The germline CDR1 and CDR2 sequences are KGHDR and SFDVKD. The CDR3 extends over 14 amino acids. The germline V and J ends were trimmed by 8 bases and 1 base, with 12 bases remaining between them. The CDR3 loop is CATTQGSGTDTQYF. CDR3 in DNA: TGTGCCACCACACAGGGATCCGGCACAGATACGCAGTATTTT.

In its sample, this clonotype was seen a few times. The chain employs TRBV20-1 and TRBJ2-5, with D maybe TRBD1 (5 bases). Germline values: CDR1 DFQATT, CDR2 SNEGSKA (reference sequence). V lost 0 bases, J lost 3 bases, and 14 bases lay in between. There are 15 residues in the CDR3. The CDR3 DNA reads TGCAGTGCTAGAGATGATCCCGGCAGGGAAGAGACCCAGTACTTC. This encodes CSARDDPGREETQYF.

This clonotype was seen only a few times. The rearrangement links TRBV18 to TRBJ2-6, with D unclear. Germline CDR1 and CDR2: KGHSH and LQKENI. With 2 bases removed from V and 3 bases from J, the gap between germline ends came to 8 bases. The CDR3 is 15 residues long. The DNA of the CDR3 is TGTGCCAGCTCACCATCCAGTGTTGGGGCCAACGTCCTGACTTTC. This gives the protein CASSPSSVGANVLTF.